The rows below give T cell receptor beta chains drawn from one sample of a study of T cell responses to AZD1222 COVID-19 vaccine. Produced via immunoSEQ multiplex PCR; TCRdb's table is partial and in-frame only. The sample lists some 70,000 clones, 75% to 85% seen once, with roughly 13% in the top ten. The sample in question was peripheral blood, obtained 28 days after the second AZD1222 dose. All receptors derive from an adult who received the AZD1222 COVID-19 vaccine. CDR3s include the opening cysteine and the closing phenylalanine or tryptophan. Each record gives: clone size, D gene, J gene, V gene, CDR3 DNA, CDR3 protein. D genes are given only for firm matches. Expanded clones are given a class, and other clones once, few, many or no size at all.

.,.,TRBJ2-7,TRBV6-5,TGTGCCAGCAAGGGTGTCTACGAGCAGTACTTC,CASKGVYEQYF
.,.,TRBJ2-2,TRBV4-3,TGCGCCAGCAGCCAAGACAACACCGGGGAGCTGTTTTTT,CASSQDNTGELFF
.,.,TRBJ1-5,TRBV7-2,TGTGCCAGCAGCTCGGGGGGTTCGGTACGCAATCAGCCCCAGCATTTT,CASSSGGSVRNQPQHF
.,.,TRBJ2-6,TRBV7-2,TGTGCCAGCAGCTATACCCAGGGATCCAACGTCCTGACTTTC,CASSYTQGSNVLTF
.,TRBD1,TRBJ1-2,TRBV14,TGTGCCAGCAGCCAAGTCGGCGGACAGGGTGCTTCTGGCTACACCTTC,CASSQVGGQGASGYTF
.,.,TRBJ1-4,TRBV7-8,TGTGCCAGCAGCTACTCCCTCGCCGCCCGGGGTGTTTTTGTTGAAAAACTGTTTTTT,CASSYSLAARGVFVEKLFF
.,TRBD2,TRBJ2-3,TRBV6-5,TGTGCCAGCAGTTACTCACGACTAGCGGCCACAGATACGCAGTATTTT,CASSYSRLAATDTQYF
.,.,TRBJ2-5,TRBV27,TGTGCCAGCAGGCCACAAGAGACCCAGTACTTC,CASRPQETQYF
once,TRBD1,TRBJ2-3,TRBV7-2,TGTGCCAGCAGTACTAGGGGGCTCCCCGATACGCAGTATTTT,CASSTRGLPDTQYF
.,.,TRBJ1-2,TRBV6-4,TGTGCCAGCAGTGACTCGTTCAGGGAAAGGGAGAACTATGGCTACACCTTC,CASSDSFRERENYGYTF
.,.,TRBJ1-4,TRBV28,TGTGCCAGCAGTTTGGTAGAACAGGGTGATAGACTGTTTTTT,CASSLVEQGDRLFF
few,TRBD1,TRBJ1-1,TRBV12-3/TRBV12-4,TGTGCCAGCAGTTTGGGGGGACAGGGGTTGGGTTTT,CASSLGGQGLGF
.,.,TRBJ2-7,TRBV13,TGTGCCAGCAGCTCCCAAGACGAGCAGTACTTC,CASSSQDEQYF
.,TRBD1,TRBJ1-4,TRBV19,TGTGCCAGTACGGACAGGGCTAATGAAAAACTGTTTTTT,CASTDRANEKLFF
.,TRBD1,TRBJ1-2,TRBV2,TGTGCCAGAAAGGACAGGGGACTCTATGGCTACACCTTC,CARKDRGLYGYTF
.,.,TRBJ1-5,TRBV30,TGTGCCTGGAGTTATTGGCAGGTCAATCAGCCCCAGCATTTT,CAWSYWQVNQPQHF
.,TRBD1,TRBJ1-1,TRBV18,TGTGCCAGCTCAGCCGGGACAGAGAACACTGAAGCTTTCTTT,CASSAGTENTEAFF
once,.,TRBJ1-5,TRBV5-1,TGCGCCAGCAGCTTGGGTTCGGGCTTAGATCAGCCCCAGCATTTT,CASSLGSGLDQPQHF
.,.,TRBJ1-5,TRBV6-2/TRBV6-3,TGTGCCAGCATCCCCGGGGGACTGGGCAATCAGCCCCAGCATTTT,CASIPGGLGNQPQHF
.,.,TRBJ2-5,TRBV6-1,TGTGCCAGCAGTAAAGCAACAGGGTTTCTTAAGACCCAGTACTTC,CASSKATGFLKTQYF
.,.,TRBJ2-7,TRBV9,TGTGCCAGCAGCGTAGCTAGTTCCGAGCAGTACTTC,CASSVASSEQYF
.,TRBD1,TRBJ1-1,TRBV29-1,TGCAGCGCCTGGGACAGGTTGAACACTGAAGCTTTCTTT,CSAWDRLNTEAFF
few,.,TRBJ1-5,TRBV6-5,TGTGCCGTTTCCCCTGAGGACACGGGATCCGTGTCCCAGCATTTT,CAVSPEDTGSVSQHF
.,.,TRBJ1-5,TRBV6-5,TGTGCCAGCAGTTTGGTTGGACAGCCCCAGCATTTT,CASSLVGQPQHF
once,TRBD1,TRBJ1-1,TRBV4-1,TGCGCCAGCAGCCCCACAGGGGCCACGGACACTGAAGCTTTCTTT,CASSPTGATDTEAFF
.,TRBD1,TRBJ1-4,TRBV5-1,TGCGCCAGCAGCCCAGGGACAGTAAATGAAAAACTGTTTTTT,CASSPGTVNEKLFF
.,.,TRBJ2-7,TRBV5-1,TGCGCCAGCAGCTTGGTTTCAACCTACGAGCAGTACTTC,CASSLVSTYEQYF
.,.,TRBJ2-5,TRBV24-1,TGTGCCACCATCCCAAATCCAGGGGTAATCCAAGAGACCCAGTACTTC,CATIPNPGVIQETQYF
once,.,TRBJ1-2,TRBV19,TGTGCCAGCCGCCCGCGGGCGAACTATGGCTACACCTTC,CASRPRANYGYTF
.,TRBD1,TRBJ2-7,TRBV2,TGTGCCAGCAGACCCGGACAGGGTTTCGACGAGCAGTACTTC,CASRPGQGFDEQYF
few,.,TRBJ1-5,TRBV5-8,TGTGCCAGCAGCCATGAGACAGGAATTTTGACGGAGGCAATCAAGCCCCAGCATTTT,CASSHETGILTEAIKPQHF
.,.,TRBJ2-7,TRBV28,TGTGCCAGTAGGGGGACTTCCGAACCCGACGAGCAGTACTTC,CASRGTSEPDEQYF
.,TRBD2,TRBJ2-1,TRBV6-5,TGTGCCACAGGAGGGGAGGGTTACTACAATGAGCAGTTCTTC,CATGGEGYYNEQFF
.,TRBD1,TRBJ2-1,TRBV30,TGTGCCTGGCTTCAGGGGGCCTACAATGAGCAGTTCTTC,CAWLQGAYNEQFF
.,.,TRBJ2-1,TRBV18,TGTGCCAGCTCACTACTGCCGGAGAGGGGTATTACCAATGAGCAGTTCTTC,CASSLLPERGITNEQFF
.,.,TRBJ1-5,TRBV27,TGTGCCAGCAGTCGGGGTCTCTTCCAGCCCCAGCATTTT,CASSRGLFQPQHF
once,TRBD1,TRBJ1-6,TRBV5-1,TGCGCCAGCAGCCCTCCTACCGGGACAGCAAATTCACCCCTCCACTTT,CASSPPTGTANSPLHF
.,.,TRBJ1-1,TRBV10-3,TGTGCCATCAGTGACAGGGAGAACACTGAAGCTTTCTTT,CAISDRENTEAFF
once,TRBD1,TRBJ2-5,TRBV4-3,TGCGCCAGCAGCCAAGGAGGGGGCCGGCAAGAGACCCAGTACTTC,CASSQGGGRQETQYF
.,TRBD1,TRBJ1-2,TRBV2,TGTGCCAGCAGTTCAACTAAACAGGGGGTGGTTGGCTACACCTTC,CASSSTKQGVVGYTF
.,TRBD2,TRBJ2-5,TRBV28,TGTGCCAGCAGTTTATCTGGGGTAGCGGGCCAAGAGACCCAGTACTTC,CASSLSGVAGQETQYF
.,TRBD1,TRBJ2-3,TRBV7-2,TGTGCCAGCAGCTCTGGACAGGGCTCAGATACGCAGTATTTT,CASSSGQGSDTQYF
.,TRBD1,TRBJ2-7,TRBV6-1,TGTGCCAGCAGTGAAAACCCCGGACAGGGCGAGCAGTACTTC,CASSENPGQGEQYF
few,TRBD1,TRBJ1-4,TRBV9,TGTGCCAGCAGCCCAGACCCAAGCCCCGACAGGGGCGGGGAAAAACTGTTTTTT,CASSPDPSPDRGGEKLFF
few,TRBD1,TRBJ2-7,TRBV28,TGTGCCAGCAGATTCCGGGACAGCTCCTACGAGCAGTACTTC,CASRFRDSSYEQYF
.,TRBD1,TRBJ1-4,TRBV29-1,TGCAGCGTGACAGGGGGGGGAAATGAAAAACTGTTTTTT,CSVTGGGNEKLFF
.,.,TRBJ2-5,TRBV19,TGTGCCAGTAGTATCGGAAGGGTCCAAGAGACCCAGTACTTC,CASSIGRVQETQYF
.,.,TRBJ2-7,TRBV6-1,TGTGCCAGCAAATTAGAAGGTATACAGTACTTC,CASKLEGIQYF
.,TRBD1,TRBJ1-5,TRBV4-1,TGCGCCAGCAGGGACCAGGGGGGTAGCAATCAGCCCCAGCATTTT,CASRDQGGSNQPQHF
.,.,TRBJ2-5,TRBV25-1,TGTGCCAGCAGTGAAGATAGGGCAGCCGGGGAGACCCAGTACTTC,CASSEDRAAGETQYF